This TCR beta chain was captured by sequencing in a study of identical twins. Study-level results: Models underestimated TCR alpha sharing (out-of-frame) in monozygotic twins. Out-of-frame alpha sequences shared by twins showed excess low generation probability.

The germline V gene encodes CDR1 LGHDT and CDR2 YNNKEL (reference sequence). V gave up 1 base and J gave up 8 bases, with 3 bases separating them. The CDR3 length is 11 residues. This clonotype came up many times. What it recognizes is unknown. TCRdb re-called the 5' RACE reads with MiXCR, one entry per CDR3 protein. The sample lists hundreds of thousands of distinct CDR3 sequences, 12% occurring once. Separately, the same data were catalogued under a study of yellow fever vaccine responses in identical twins. In that study: Twins' T cell vaccine responses reportedly looked partly convergent, partly personalized.

This sequence was found in a woman aged 18-35 years in good health. The chain combines TRBV3-1 with TRBJ2-1, with D uncertain. Input material: PBMCs. DNA of the CDR3: TGTGCCAGCAGCCAAGGGGATGAGCAGTTCTTC. This encodes CASSQGDEQFF.